This is a list of T cell receptor beta chains from one sample in a study of control samples from healthy donors and cancer patients. The repertoire was sequenced with immunoSEQ multiplex PCR; TCRdb's copy has only in-frame clones and lacks some. The sample includes under 140,000 clones, 88% of them seen just once. Specimen: PBMCs. The receptors were gathered from a woman aged 55-69 years with lung cancer. The CDR3 runs from the conserved cysteine through the conserved F or W. A D gene is named only where the DNA matches it firmly. Size values are once, few and many counts, or a class for expanded clones, and some rows have none.

D gene	V gene	clone size	J gene	CDR3 DNA	CDR3 protein
-	TRBV7-2	-	TRBJ1-6	TGTGCCAGCAGCCCCTGGGGGGGCGGAAGCGATTCACCCCTCCACTTT	CASSPWGGGSDSPLHF
-	TRBV2	-	TRBJ2-7	TGTGCCAGTTCGGGACAAGTCTACGAGCAGTACTTC	CASSGQVYEQYF
TRBD1	TRBV2	-	TRBJ2-2	TGTGCCAGCACCAGAGTGGGACAGGCGAACACCGGGGAGCTGTTTTTT	CASTRVGQANTGELFF
TRBD2	TRBV10-3	-	TRBJ2-3	TGTGCCGGGCGGGGGGGGCGCAGATCGACAGATACGCAGTATTTT	CAGRGGRRSTDTQYF
-	TRBV11-2	-	TRBJ1-5	TGTGCCAGCAGCAGGGAGAGTTATAGCAATCAGCCCCAGCATTTT	CASSRESYSNQPQHF
-	TRBV25-1	-	TRBJ1-2	TGTGCCAGCAGCAGGTCAGGGAGCTCGAGGGGCTACACCTTC	CASSRSGSSRGYTF
TRBD1	TRBV7-3	-	TRBJ1-3	TGTGCCAGCAGCCCTGACAGGGGTTATACTGGAAACACCATATATTTT	CASSPDRGYTGNTIYF
-	TRBV4-1	-	TRBJ2-3	TGCGCCAGCAGCCAAGACCCGACAGATACGCAGTATTTT	CASSQDPTDTQYF
TRBD2	TRBV3-1/TRBV3-2	-	TRBJ2-5	TGTGCCAGCGATTTAGCGGGCTACCAAGAGACCCAGTACTTC	CASDLAGYQETQYF
-	TRBV12-2	-	TRBJ1-5	TGTGCAAGTCCCCCGGCAGGCGAGGCCTACCGTAGCAATCAGCCCCAGCATTTT	CASPPAGEAYRSNQPQHF
-	TRBV19	once	TRBJ2-2	TGTGCCAGTAGGACCGGGACGGTGAACACCGGGGAGCTGTTTTTT	CASRTGTVNTGELFF
-	TRBV29-1	-	TRBJ1-2	TGCAGCGGGGGATCTGGTGACTATGGCTACACCTTC	CSGGSGDYGYTF
TRBD1	TRBV5-4	-	TRBJ2-3	TGTGCCAGCAGCAGAGGGGGCTTGGACACAGATACGCAGTATTTT	CASSRGGLDTDTQYF
-	TRBV19	-	TRBJ2-1	TGTGCCAGTCTGGGGAGGTCCTACAATGAGCAGTTCTTC	CASLGRSYNEQFF
TRBD1	TRBV4-2	-	TRBJ1-1	TGTGCCAGCAGCCAAGATGTAACAGGGGCCAGGGCTGAAGCTTTCTTT	CASSQDVTGARAEAFF
-	TRBV18	-	TRBJ1-4	TGTGCCAGCTCACCCCAGGGGTCAGATAATGAAAAACTGTTTTTT	CASSPQGSDNEKLFF
TRBD2	TRBV3-1/TRBV3-2	-	TRBJ2-3	TGTGCCAGCAGCTCTCGTGGTAGCGGGAGGTCAGATACGCAGTATTTT	CASSSRGSGRSDTQYF